This T cell receptor (beta chain) comes out of a study of cytomegalovirus exposure and HLA in healthy donors. Broader study findings: Researchers counted about 150 TCR beta chains as cytomegalovirus-associated.

PCR was performed using 60 Vbeta and 13 Jbeta primers. Sequencing was performed with immunoSEQ multiplex PCR; in TCRdb, only in-frame clones are kept and a portion is missing. The repertoire holds roughly 170,000 clones, with around 68% as singletons. This clone appeared once. Antigen: not known. Trimming removed 8 bases from V and 7 bases from J; junction bases left unmatched: 15. From germline, CDR1 is SQVTM and CDR2 ANQGSEA. CDR3 size: 14 residues. Sequencing was performed on PBMCs. The TCR was taken from a girl aged 10-17 years in good health and CMV-seronegative. The J gene is TRBJ1-2, the V gene TRBV29-1, with 8 bases matching TRBD1. The CDR3 loop reads CSISKSGTGGGYTF. As DNA, the CDR3 is TGCAGCATTTCCAAGTCCGGGACAGGAGGTGGCTACACCTTC.